Listed here are 23 T cell receptor beta chains from one sample, sequenced in a study of cytomegalovirus exposure and HLA in healthy donors. Amplification used 60 Vbeta primers and 13 Jbeta primers. TCRdb's copy holds only in-frame clones and misses some; the assay was immunoSEQ multiplex PCR. The sample carries 150,000 to 200,000 clones, 70% to 80% recorded once. The sequenced sample was PBMCs. All receptors come from a woman aged 50 to 60 in good health and CMV-seronegative.

The J gene is TRBJ1-3, the V gene TRBV7-9; D is undetermined. Germline CDR1 SEHNR, CDR2 FQNEAQ (reference sequence). The V end was cut by 3 bases, the J end by 2 bases, with 8 bases between. The CDR3 length is 14 residues. The CDR3 here is CASSLSGTGNTIYF. CDR3 DNA: TGTGCCAGCAGCTTGTCGGGGACTGGAAACACCATATATTTT.

The gene calls are TRBV10-2 and TRBJ1-2, with D perhaps matching TRBD1 (6 bases). Trimming took off 7 bases at V and 0 bases at J, with 12 bases between the two ends. Germline V gene data show CDR1 as WSHSY and CDR2 as SAAADI. This CDR3 has 14 amino acids. CDR3 loop: CASTTDSTNYGYTF. Written as DNA, the CDR3 is TGCGCCAGCACCACGGACAGCACTAACTATGGCTACACCTTC.

CDR3 residues: CASSVDGEFFEQYF. CDR3 bases: TGTGCCAGCAGCGTCGACGGGGAGTTTTTCGAGCAGTACTTC. The chain is built from TRBV9 and TRBJ2-7; D perhaps matches TRBD2 (5 bases). The CDR3 covers 14 residues. With 2 bases removed from V and 6 bases from J, the gap between germline ends came to 15 bases. Germline V gene data show CDR1 as SGDLS and CDR2 as YYNGEE.

The chain carries TRBV7-8 and TRBJ2-7, with D possibly TRBD2 on 6 matching bases. This CDR3 has 15 residues. Germline-derived CDR1 and CDR2 are SGHVS and FQNEAQ. V was shortened by 0 bases and J by 3 bases, with 12 bases between the two germline ends. The CDR3 nucleotides are TGTGCCAGCAGCTTAGCCCCGCGGGGTGGCTACGAGCAGTACTTC. This gives the protein CASSLAPRGGYEQYF.

V usage is TRBV7-9 and J usage is TRBJ2-5; TRBD1 is a possible D gene (5 bases). The DNA matches TRBJ2-7 better at its end, which makes the J call doubtful. The CDR3 runs 14 residues. CDR1 is SEHNR, CDR2 FQNEAQ, per germline (reference sequence). CDR3 nucleotide sequence: TGTGCCAGCAGCCTCAGACAGCTCCCCTACGAGCAGTACTTC. It codes for CASSLRQLPYEQYF.

The J gene is TRBJ1-2, the V gene TRBV30; D perhaps matches TRBD1 (6 bases). The CDR3 runs 13 residues. The V gene lost 0 bases and the J gene lost 6 bases, with 11 bases spanning the gap. Germline V lookup: CDR1 GTSNPN, CDR2 SVGIG (reference sequence). CDR3 amino acids: CAWSVRAGDGYTF. Written as DNA, the CDR3 is TGTGCCTGGAGTGTACGAGCAGGGGATGGCTACACCTTC.

The V call is TRBV28, the J call TRBJ1-1, with D perhaps matching TRBD1 (5 bases). Germline CDR1 MDHEN, CDR2 SYDVKM. Trimming took 8 bases from V and 7 from J, leaving 26 bases between them. The CDR3 sequence is 16 residues long. The CDR3 region is CASVLGGRGWGFEAFF. The CDR3, as DNA: TGTGCCAGCGTTCTGGGAGGCCGCGGATGGGGCTTTGAAGCTTTCTTT. Full variable domain (rest looked up from reference TRBV28 and TRBJ1-1): DVKVTQSSRYLVKRTGEKVFLECVQDMDHENMFWYRQDPGLGLRLIYFSYDVKMKEKGDIPEGYSVSREKKERFSLILESASTNQTSMYLCASVLGGRGWGFEAFFGQGTRLTVV.

This clone was picked up one time. Here the CDR3 DNA reads TGTGCCAGCTCACCGAAAACTAGCGGGTACAATGAGCAGTTCTTC. Translation: CASSPKTSGYNEQFF. The chain joins TRBV18 to TRBJ2-1; 9 nucleotides agree with TRBD2. J gave up 4 bases and V 3 bases, and 4 bases lay outside the gene matches. The CDR3 sequence is 15 residues long. Germline CDR1 and CDR2: KGHSH and LQKENI.

This chain links TRBV9 with TRBJ2-2; D may be TRBD1 (7 bases). Trimming pared 1 base from V and 3 bases from J, leaving 13 bases between. Germline V lookup: CDR1 SGDLS, CDR2 YYNGEE. CDR3 size: 16 residues. CDR3 loop: CASSVTVRGDTGELFF. For the CDR3, the DNA is TGTGCCAGCAGCGTAACGGTCAGGGGGGACACCGGGGAGCTGTTTTTT.

This clone was found once. The V and J genes are TRBV11-2 and TRBJ2-7; 9 bases are a match to TRBD1. Germline V gene sequence: CDR1 SGHAT, CDR2 FQNNGV. Losses at the gene ends were 6 bases for V and 0 bases for J; bases not matched to a gene: 12. The CDR3 contains 17 residues. DNA of the CDR3: TGTGCCAGCAGTAGCACCATCGGGACAGGGTCCTCCTACGAGCAGTACTTC. Its translation: CASSSTIGTGSSYEQYF.

The chain combines TRBV6-4 with TRBJ2-7, with a weak D call TRBD2 (5 bases). V lost 1 base to trimming and J lost 2 bases, with 15 bases between them. Germline assignment: CDR1 MRHNA and CDR2 SNTAGT. The CDR3 loop spans 16 amino acids. In nucleotides, the CDR3 is TGTGCCAGCAGTGACTTCTTCAGAGCGGAGCCCTACGAGCAGTACTTC. Protein product: CASSDFFRAEPYEQYF.

As DNA, the CDR3 is TGTGCCAGCAGGGGATGGACTAGCGGGGGAGGAGGGGAGACCCAGTACTTC. It is translated as CASRGWTSGGGGETQYF. The chain has TRBV5-6 and TRBJ2-5; the match to TRBD2 covers 13 bases. The trim removed 5 bases at V and 5 bases at J, leaving 12 bases unmatched. The CDR3 covers 17 residues. The germline gives CDR1 SGHDT, CDR2 YYEEEE. Looking up the rest from reference TRBV5-6 and TRBJ2-5 gives the full variable domain: DAGVTQSPTHLIKTRGQQVTLRCSPKSGHDTVSWYQQALGQGPQFIFQYYEEEERQRGNFPDRFSGHQFPNYSSELNVNALLLGDSALYLCASRGWTSGGGGETQYFGPGTRLLVL.

In its sample, this clone was seen once. The chain carries TRBV6-6 and TRBJ2-1; the match to TRBD2 covers 7 bases. This CDR3 has 15 residues. Germline-derived CDR1 and CDR2 are MNHNY and SVGAGI (reference sequence). Trimming cost V 6 bases and J 2 bases; bases outside gene matches: 7. CDR3 residues: CASRGGDYPYNEQFF. CDR3 coding DNA: TGTGCCAGCAGGGGGGGGGACTATCCCTACAATGAGCAGTTCTTC.

To note about this clone: Relative to the germline gene, one junction end is altered; a read error may explain this. In the same sample, other DNA sequences code for this CDR3. The chain recombines TRBV2 with TRBJ1-6; D might be TRBD1 (6 bases). Germline V gives CDR1 SNHLY, CDR2 FYNNEI. There are 15 residues in the CDR3. This CDR3 is CASSEVGTRNSPLHF. CDR3 sequence (DNA): TGTGCCAGCAGTGAAGTTGGGACACGTAATTCCCCCCTCCACTTT.

This clone showed up just once. The J gene is TRBJ2-3, the V gene TRBV4-1, with TRBD2 matching 9 bases. The CDR3 contains 19 residues. The germline V gene has CDR1 MGHRA and CDR2 YSYEKL. The J segment lost 0 bases and the V segment lost 0 bases, leaving 10 bases of the junction unmatched. The CDR3 reads CASSQEYAGGISSTDTQYF. CDR3 bases: TGCGCCAGCAGCCAAGAATATGCGGGGGGGATAAGTAGCACAGATACGCAGTATTTT.

CDR3: CASSQDPWGGRSYEQYF. DNA of the CDR3: TGCGCCAGCAGCCAAGATCCGTGGGGGGGTCGCTCCTACGAGCAGTACTTC. The genes are TRBV4-1 and TRBJ2-7; the match to TRBD2 covers 7 bases. J was trimmed by 0 bases and V by 0 bases; bases with no gene match: 8. Germline loops: CDR1 MGHRA, CDR2 YSYEKL. The CDR3 covers 17 residues.

V is TRBV6-5 and J is TRBJ2-1, with 8 bases aligning to TRBD1. The CDR3 runs 15 residues. The V segment lost 5 bases and the J segment 8 bases; nucleotides outside the gene matches: 11. Germline V gene lookup returns CDR1 MNHEY and CDR2 SVGAGI. CDR3: CASSHDAGGRDEQFF. The CDR3, as DNA: TGTGCCAGCAGTCACGACGCAGGGGGCAGGGATGAGCAGTTCTTC.

The genes are TRBV30 and TRBJ1-4; TRBD1 aligns across 7 bases. V was clipped by 0 bases and J by 5 bases; unmatched bases: 6. There are 15 residues in the CDR3. Germline assignment: CDR1 GTSNPN and CDR2 SVGIG (reference sequence). CDR3 sequence (DNA): TGTGCCTGGAGTGTCAAAGCAGGGGGGAATGAAAAACTGTTTTTT. Protein: CAWSVKAGGNEKLFF.

This chain joins TRBV7-2 and TRBJ2-3, with D unclear. The CDR3 runs to 15 residues. Trimming left V 2 bases short and J 4 bases short, with 13 bases between. Looked up from germline, CDR1 is SGHTA and CDR2 is FQGNSA. This CDR3 reads CASSLQVAIADTQYF. DNA for the CDR3: TGTGCCAGCAGCTTACAGGTGGCAATAGCAGATACGCAGTATTTT.

The chain carries TRBV28 and TRBJ2-1; tentative D call: TRBD1 (6 bases). The length of the CDR3 is 15 residues. Germline CDR1 is MDHEN and CDR2 is SYDVKM. The V gene lost 7 bases and the J gene lost 5 bases, with 18 bases spanning the gap. The CDR3 region has the DNA TGTGCCAGCACCATGTGGGGGCGCCGGGACAATGAGCAGTTCTTC. This sequence encodes CASTMWGRRDNEQFF.

This sequence joins TRBV6-5 and TRBJ1-1; D gene ambiguous. Per germline, CDR1 MNHEY and CDR2 SVGAGI. The CDR3 covers 15 residues. Trimming shortened V by 6 bases and J by 3 bases, and 17 bases separated the two germline ends. The CDR3 here is CASSSRRVSDTEAFF. CDR3 in DNA: TGTGCCAGCAGCAGCCGGAGGGTTTCGGACACTGAAGCTTTCTTT.

The chain combines TRBV5-1 with TRBJ2-2; 8 bases map to TRBD2. V lost 4 bases, J lost 6 bases, and 14 bases stayed unmatched. This CDR3 spans 17 amino acids. The V gene's germline CDR1 is SGHRS and CDR2 YFSETQ. DNA of the CDR3: TGCGCCAGCAGCGGGAGTAGCGGGGCTCCCGGAGCCGGGGAGCTGTTTTTT. This sequence encodes CASSGSSGAPGAGELFF.

V and J are TRBV5-1 and TRBJ2-2; D is uncertain. V gave up 2 bases and J gave up 2 bases, with 7 bases separating them. This CDR3 is built from 14 residues. Germline lookup yields CDR1 SGHRS and CDR2 YFSETQ. CDR3 bases: TGCGCCAGCAGCTTTTCAACTAACACCGGGGAGCTGTTTTTT. As protein: CASSFSTNTGELFF. Full variable domain (remainder filled in from reference TRBV5-1 and TRBJ2-2): KAGVTQTPRYLIKTRGQQVTLSCSPISGHRSVSWYQQTPGQGLQFLFEYFSETQRNKGNFPGRFSGRQFSNSRSEMNVSTLELGDSALYLCASSFSTNTGELFFGEGSRLTVL.